This note documents a single TCR beta chain sequence. A quantity of about 0.45 to 1 ug RNA underwent reverse transcription using random hexamers. TCRdb ran MiXCR on the immunoSEQ multiplex PCR reads and lists one entry per CDR3 protein. The sample includes under 150,000 distinct CDR3 sequences, just under 95% seen only once; the top ten take more than 0.11%. The data are from a study of CD8 T cells in Susac syndrome. The CDR3 has 15 amino acids. Per germline, CDR1 DFQATT and CDR2 SNEGSKA (reference sequence). Losses at the gene ends were 6 bases for V and 2 bases for J; bases not matched to a gene: 9.

The rearrangement uses TRBV20-1 and TRBJ2-1; 8 nucleotides line up with TRBD2. The TCR comes from a human donor with Susac syndrome. Source material: CD4+ T cells from PBMCs. The CDR3 nucleotides are TGCAGTGCCGACCGAGCGGGGGAAACCTACAATGAGCAGTTCTTC. This gives the protein CSADRAGETYNEQFF.